This T cell receptor beta chain emerged from a study of control samples from healthy donors and cancer patients. Produced via immunoSEQ multiplex PCR; TCRdb's table is partial and in-frame only. The table lists some 130,000 clones, approximately 90% of them singletons. The CDR3 contains 15 residues. Germline lookup yields CDR1 LGHDT and CDR2 YNNKEL (reference sequence). The V gene end was trimmed by 0 bases and the J gene end by 5 bases; junction bases not matched to a gene: 6. This chain uses TRBV3-1 (or the pseudogene TRBV3-2) with TRBJ2-5; TRBD2 matches 7 bases. Sequencing used blood. This TCR was sampled from a man aged 18-30 years in good health. CDR3 in DNA: TGTGCCAGCAGCCAAGAACTGCGGGGGATTGAGACCCAGTACTTC. Translated, it gives CASSQELRGIETQYF.